The 17 T cell receptor beta chains in this list originate from one sample, sequenced in a study of beta chain features in type 1 diabetes. Expressed TCRB transcripts were sequenced because the entire RNA isolate underwent reverse transcription. Only in-frame clones appear in the TCRdb table, and some are missing; sequencing was by immunoSEQ multiplex PCR. Here the sample spans around 290,000 clones, about 8% being singletons. Material: central memory CD4+ T cells from blood. The receptor source for this set is a young woman in good health.

This chain joins TRBV7-6 and TRBJ1-6; maybe TRBD1 (5 bases). Germline CDR1 SGHVS, CDR2 FNYEAQ. This CDR3 spans 15 amino acids. V lost 5 bases and J lost 6, with 14 bases in between. The CDR3: CASSGAGTVNSPLHF. DNA for the CDR3: TGTGCCAGCAGCGGAGCCGGGACGGTTAATTCACCCCTCCACTTT.

The sample holds a few counts of this clone. An end of the junction differs from the germline gene, which may be a read error. The chain recombines TRBV13 with TRBJ1-2, with 7 bases that match TRBD1. The CDR3 contains 11 residues. The germline CDR1 and CDR2 sequences are PRHDT and FYEKMQ (reference sequence). CDR3 DNA sequence: TGTGCCAGCAGCACCGGACAGGTCTCTGCATTC. Amino acids: CASSTGQVSAF. Together with reference TRBV13 and TRBJ1-2, the CDR3 gives the full variable domain: AAGVIQSPRHLIKEKRETATLKCYPIPRHDTVYWYQQGPGQDPQFLISFYEKMQSDKGSIPDRFSAQQFSDYHSELNMSSLELGDSALYFCASSTGQVSAFGSGTRLTVV.

This chain joins TRBV30 and TRBJ2-7; unclear D gene. Germline V gene lookup returns CDR1 GTSNPN and CDR2 SVGIG (reference sequence). The ends were cut back, 3 bases at V and 0 bases at J, with 12 bases in the middle. The CDR3 contains 14 residues. CDR3 sequence reads: CAWRVGYSSYEQYF. The CDR3 DNA reads as TGTGCCTGGAGAGTGGGGTATAGCTCCTACGAGCAGTACTTC.

There are many counts of this clone. The rearrangement uses TRBV10-3 and TRBJ2-5, with D perhaps matching TRBD2 (5 bases). Trimming removed 3 bases from V and 7 bases from J, with 12 bases in between. The CDR3 totals 13 residues. Germline CDR1 reads ENHRY; CDR2 reads SYGVKD. CDR3 amino acids: CAISDRPEGTQYF. In DNA, the CDR3 is TGTGCCATCAGTGACCGCCCCGAGGGGACCCAGTACTTC.

The rearrangement uses TRBV7-9 and TRBJ2-1; 9 nucleotides line up with TRBD1. Germline CDR1 reads SEHNR; CDR2 reads FQNEAQ (reference sequence). Trimming at V came to 5 bases and at J to 9 bases, leaving 11 bases not matched to a gene. There are 15 residues in the CDR3. The CDR3: CASSPRGDREGEQFF. The DNA for the CDR3 is TGTGCCAGCAGCCCCAGAGGGGACAGGGAAGGTGAGCAGTTCTTC.

This clone was found a few times. DNA for the CDR3: TGTGCCAGCTCACGGGCAGGGGAAGGGAATGGCTACACCTTC. Translated, it gives CASSRAGEGNGYTF. This chain joins TRBV18 and TRBJ1-2; D perhaps matches TRBD1 (6 bases). CDR3 length equals 14 residues. Trimming pared 4 bases from V and 6 bases from J, leaving 15 bases between. The germline gives CDR1 KGHSH, CDR2 LQKENI.

The chain couples TRBV5-4 to TRBJ2-1; TRBD2 matches 8 bases. The germline V gene has CDR1 SGHNT and CDR2 YYREEE (reference sequence). The junction had 8 bases not matched to a gene; V was cut back by 4 bases and J by 5 bases. The CDR3 extends over 15 amino acids. The CDR3 DNA reads TGTGCCAGCAGCCGCTCGCTAGCGGGCGACAATGAGCAGTTCTTC. It translates to CASSRSLAGDNEQFF.

This clone was seen a few times. V usage is TRBV7-9 and J usage is TRBJ2-7, with D possibly being TRBD1 or TRBD2 (5 bases each). V lost 4 bases to trimming and J lost 5 bases, with 15 bases between them. The CDR3 loop spans 14 amino acids. The V gene's germline CDR1 is SEHNR and CDR2 FQNEAQ (reference sequence). CDR3 residues: CASSYAAGRNEQYF. CDR3 nucleotide sequence: TGTGCCAGCAGCTACGCGGCAGGGAGAAACGAGCAGTACTTC.

This clone came up a few times. The chain has TRBV5-1 and TRBJ2-1; 8 bases map to TRBD2. J was trimmed by 0 bases and V by 4 bases; bases with no gene match: 9. CDR1 and CDR2 (germline): SGHRS, YFSETQ. The CDR3 totals 17 residues. CDR3 nucleotide sequence: TGCGCCAGCAGCACTCTAACTAGCGGAAGCTCCTACAATGAGCAGTTCTTC. Its translation is CASSTLTSGSSYNEQFF.

This clone was counted a few times. The rearrangement joins TRBV14 to TRBJ2-7; 10 bases map to TRBD1. Germline values: CDR1 SGHDN, CDR2 FVKESK. This CDR3 contains 14 residues. J was trimmed by 2 bases and V by 4 bases; bases with no gene match: 2. The CDR3 bases are TGTGCCAGCAGCCGCGGGACAGGGGCCTACGAGCAGTACTTC. This sequence encodes CASSRGTGAYEQYF.

In this sample, this clone turned up a few times. The gene calls are TRBV7-2 and TRBJ2-5, with D hard to call. From germline, CDR1 is SGHTA and CDR2 FQGNSA. The CDR3 extends over 15 amino acids. V was shortened by 2 bases and J by 4 bases, with 14 bases between the two germline ends. CDR3 sequence: CASSLIQLSGETQYF. The CDR3 bases are TGTGCCAGCAGCTTAATTCAGTTGTCCGGAGAGACCCAGTACTTC.

The V and J genes are TRBV2 and TRBJ2-5; D is tentatively TRBD1 or TRBD2 (6 bases each). The germline V and J ends were trimmed by 4 bases and 6 bases, with 12 bases remaining between them. The germline gives CDR1 SNHLY, CDR2 FYNNEI. The CDR3 covers 13 residues. The CDR3: CASSAGALKTQYF. The CDR3 DNA is TGTGCCAGCAGTGCGGGGGCCCTCAAGACCCAGTACTTC. The entire variable domain, with the rest obtained from reference TRBV2 and TRBJ2-5, is as follows: EPEVTQTPSHQVTQMGQEVILRCVPISNHLYFYWYRQILGQKVEFLVSFYNNEISEKSEIFDDQFSVERPDGSNFTLKIRSTKLEDSAMYFCASSAGALKTQYFGPGTRLLVL.

J is TRBJ1-6 and V is TRBV2; 7 positions match TRBD1. This CDR3 has 14 residues. Germline V gene data show CDR1 as SNHLY and CDR2 as FYNNEI. Unmatched junction bases numbered 8, after V lost 5 bases and J lost 10 bases. The DNA of the CDR3 is TGTGCCAGCAGTACACAGACAGGGAACTCACCCCTCCACTTT. This sequence encodes CASSTQTGNSPLHF.

The chain combines TRBV11-2 with TRBJ2-2; D unclear. The CDR3 covers 13 residues. The germline CDR1 and CDR2 sequences are SGHAT and FQNNGV. Trimming pared 8 bases from V and 4 bases from J, leaving 11 bases between. Here the CDR3 reads CASGPRLTGELFF. In DNA form, the CDR3 reads TGTGCCAGCGGCCCCCGGCTCACCGGGGAGCTGTTTTTT.

This clone appeared many times. The rearrangement links TRBV9 to TRBJ2-3, with 9 bases identical to TRBD2. V shed 4 bases, J shed 0 bases, and the junction held 6 bases outside the gene matches. The germline V gene has CDR1 SGDLS and CDR2 YYNGEE. The CDR3 loop spans 16 amino acids. CDR3 sequence reads: CASSPGTSHSTDTQYF. The CDR3 region has the DNA TGTGCCAGCAGCCCCGGGACTAGCCATAGCACAGATACGCAGTATTTT.

The V call is TRBV6-1, the J call TRBJ2-3, with 8 bases matching TRBD1. Germline trimming cut 7 bases from V and 1 base from J; bases unmatched to any gene: 7. CDR1 and CDR2 from the germline V gene are MNHNS and SASEGT. The CDR3 length is 15 residues. CDR3 in DNA: TGTGCCAGCATCATCAGGGGGCGCGGCACAGATACGCAGTATTTT. This encodes CASIIRGRGTDTQYF.

This clone was counted between two and nine times. V and J are TRBV9 and TRBJ1-6; 9 bases are shared with TRBD1. There are 15 residues in the CDR3. CDR1 SGDLS and CDR2 YYNGEE come from the germline V gene. With V trimmed by 4 bases and J by 6 bases, 5 bases remained unmatched. In nucleotides, the CDR3 is TGTGCCAGCAGCACCCCGGACAGGGGTAATTCACCCCTCCACTTT. This codes for CASSTPDRGNSPLHF.